These T cell receptor beta chains were read from a single sample in a study of blood T cell repertoires in COVID-19. Assay: immunoSEQ multiplex PCR; the TCRdb copy retains only in-frame clones and omits some. The sample yields about 250,000 clones, roughly 84% seen once. Sequenced sample: peripheral blood. The receptors stem from a person aged 70 to 85 with COVID-19, enrolled during active disease. Each CDR3 is given with its conserved first and last residue. A D gene is named only where the DNA matches it firmly. Size tells how often a clone was seen (once, few, many) or the class of an expanded clone, and some rows leave it out.

V: TRBV6-2/TRBV6-3; D: -; size: -; J: TRBJ2-5; CDR3: CASSYNIAPQETQYF; DNA: TGTGCCAGCAGTTATAACATCGCTCCCCAAGAGACCCAGTACTTC
V: TRBV28; D: TRBD1; size: -; J: TRBJ1-2; CDR3: CASSFQGAGEGYTF; DNA: TGTGCCAGCAGTTTCCAGGGGGCGGGAGAAGGCTACACCTTC
V: TRBV4-3; D: -; size: -; J: TRBJ2-1; CDR3: CASSPQEGSGYEQFF; DNA: TGCGCCAGCAGCCCTCAGGAGGGGTCAGGGTATGAGCAGTTCTTC
V: TRBV6-5; D: TRBD1; size: -; J: TRBJ1-4; CDR3: CASRRQGATNEKLFF; DNA: TGTGCCAGCAGGAGACAGGGTGCGACTAATGAAAAACTGTTTTTT
V: TRBV7-2; D: TRBD2; size: -; J: TRBJ2-7; CDR3: CASSPSLAGFYEQYF; DNA: TGTGCCAGCAGCCCCTCTCTAGCGGGATTCTACGAGCAGTACTTC
V: TRBV5-4; D: TRBD2; size: -; J: TRBJ2-3; CDR3: CASSNALASSTDTQYF; DNA: TGTGCCAGCAGCAACGCACTAGCGTCGAGCACAGATACGCAGTATTTT
V: TRBV6-5; D: -; size: once; J: TRBJ1-3; CDR3: CASSYSLTGGTIYF; DNA: TGTGCCAGCAGTTACTCGCTGACAGGAGGCACCATATATTTT
V: TRBV5-5; D: -; size: -; J: TRBJ1-4; CDR3: CASSVLDNEKLFF; DNA: TGTGCCAGCAGCGTCCTAGATAATGAAAAACTGTTTTTT
V: TRBV7-8; D: -; size: few; J: TRBJ1-6; CDR3: CASSPYQGETSPLHF; DNA: TGTGCCAGCAGCCCGTACCAGGGTGAGACCTCACCCCTCCACTTT
V: TRBV5-5; D: -; size: -; J: TRBJ2-7; CDR3: CASSSPAGSLYEQYF; DNA: TGTGCCAGCAGCTCCCCCGCGGGCTCCCTATACGAGCAGTACTTC
V: TRBV30; D: TRBD2; size: -; J: TRBJ2-7; CDR3: CAWSVSGGAEQYF; DNA: TGTGCCTGGAGTGTATCGGGGGGGGCCGAGCAGTACTTC
V: TRBV19; D: TRBD1; size: -; J: TRBJ1-4; CDR3: CASSTGTGGAFSEKLFF; DNA: TGTGCCAGTAGTACAGGGACAGGGGGCGCCTTTAGTGAAAAACTGTTTTTT
V: TRBV19; D: -; size: -; J: TRBJ1-3; CDR3: CATTLGTSGNTIYF; DNA: TGTGCCACCACTCTGGGCACCTCTGGAAACACCATATATTTT
V: TRBV19; D: -; size: -; J: TRBJ2-2; CDR3: CASSRGGGTGELFF; DNA: TGTGCCAGTTCCCGAGGAGGTGGCACCGGGGAGCTGTTTTTT
V: TRBV6-2/TRBV6-3; D: TRBD2; size: -; J: TRBJ2-4; CDR3: CASRPLTGGFRNIQYF; DNA: TGTGCCAGCAGGCCTCTGACGGGGGGATTTAGAAACATTCAGTACTTC
V: TRBV28; D: -; size: -; J: TRBJ2-1; CDR3: CASSFPGRGAEQFF; DNA: TGTGCCAGCAGTTTCCCCGGGCGGGGAGCTGAGCAGTTCTTC
V: TRBV19; D: -; size: -; J: TRBJ2-2; CDR3: CASSPNADRSGELFF; DNA: TGTGCCAGTAGTCCGAATGCCGACAGATCCGGGGAGCTGTTTTTT
V: TRBV5-5; D: TRBD1; size: -; J: TRBJ1-1; CDR3: CASSFLGTGGTEAFF; DNA: TGTGCCAGCAGCTTCCTCGGGACAGGGGGAACTGAAGCTTTCTTT
V: TRBV7-6; D: TRBD2; size: -; J: TRBJ2-1; CDR3: CASSNRRLAENNEQFF; DNA: TGTGCCAGCAGCAATCGCCGACTAGCGGAGAACAATGAGCAGTTCTTC
V: TRBV7-8; D: TRBD1; size: -; J: TRBJ1-1; CDR3: CASSLIQTGGYTEAFF; DNA: TGTGCCAGCAGCTTAATCCAGACAGGGGGTTACACTGAAGCTTTCTTT
V: TRBV3-1/TRBV3-2; D: TRBD1; size: -; J: TRBJ1-2; CDR3: CASSQIRDRDGYTF; DNA: TGTGCCAGCAGCCAAATCCGGGACAGGGACGGCTACACCTTC
V: TRBV19; D: -; size: -; J: TRBJ1-5; CDR3: CASSIDRYQPQHF; DNA: TGTGCCAGTAGTATAGACCGGTATCAGCCCCAGCATTTT
V: TRBV6-2/TRBV6-3; D: -; size: -; J: TRBJ1-3; CDR3: CASSYPSGGLRISGNTIYF; DNA: TGTGCCAGCAGTTACCCCTCTGGAGGCTTGCGGATTTCTGGAAACACCATATATTTT
V: TRBV28; D: -; size: -; J: TRBJ1-1; CDR3: CASSLGAGDGNTEAFF; DNA: TGTGCCAGCAGTTTAGGAGCCGGGGATGGGAACACTGAAGCTTTCTTT
V: TRBV29-1; D: -; size: -; J: TRBJ1-4; CDR3: CSVISDGGVKLFF; DNA: TGCAGCGTCATCTCTGATGGAGGGGTTAAACTGTTTTTT
V: TRBV2; D: -; size: -; J: TRBJ2-5; CDR3: CASNRARGETQYF; DNA: TGTGCCAGCAATAGGGCCCGAGGGGAGACCCAGTACTTC
V: TRBV6-5; D: TRBD1; size: -; J: TRBJ2-7; CDR3: CASSLGQGTYEQYF; DNA: TGTGCCAGCAGTCTTGGACAGGGGACATACGAGCAGTACTTC
V: TRBV29-1; D: -; size: -; J: TRBJ1-5; CDR3: CSVGETKNQPQHF; DNA: TGCAGCGTTGGGGAGACAAAAAATCAGCCCCAGCATTTT
V: TRBV29-1; D: TRBD2; size: -; J: TRBJ2-1; CDR3: CSGVSGTSSTFF; DNA: TGCAGCGGAGTATCCGGGACTAGCAGTACGTTCTTC
V: TRBV11-1; D: TRBD1; size: -; J: TRBJ2-3; CDR3: CASSLLSGQGADTQYF; DNA: TGTGCCAGCAGCTTACTCTCAGGACAGGGGGCAGATACGCAGTATTTT
V: TRBV10-3; D: -; size: -; J: TRBJ2-3; CDR3: CAISESGATDTQYF; DNA: TGTGCCATCAGTGAGTCTGGGGCAACAGATACGCAGTATTTT
V: TRBV4-3; D: TRBD2; size: -; J: TRBJ2-1; CDR3: CASSQDYGLAEVF; DNA: TGCGCCAGCAGCCAAGATTATGGACTAGCTGAGGTCTTC
V: TRBV28; D: -; size: -; J: TRBJ1-1; CDR3: CASSPPGSWVTEAFF; DNA: TGTGCCAGCAGTCCACCAGGGTCTTGGGTCACTGAAGCTTTCTTT
V: TRBV15; D: TRBD1; size: once; J: TRBJ1-4; CDR3: CATSRDRTGAF; DNA: TGTGCCACCAGCAGAGACCGGACAGGGGCTTTT
V: TRBV11-3; D: TRBD1; size: few; J: TRBJ2-1; CDR3: CASSFRRVGQAIPSYNEQFF; DNA: TGTGCCAGCAGCTTCCGGAGAGTGGGACAGGCGATCCCCTCCTACAATGAGCAGTTCTTC
V: TRBV7-9; D: -; size: few; J: TRBJ2-3; CDR3: CASSSNSADTQYF; DNA: TGTGCCAGCAGCTCCAATAGCGCAGATACGCAGTATTTT
V: TRBV27; D: -; size: -; J: TRBJ1-1; CDR3: CASSSSGRLEAFF; DNA: TGTGCCAGCAGTTCTTCAGGGCGCCTTGAAGCTTTCTTT
V: TRBV6-4; D: -; size: once; J: TRBJ1-1; CDR3: CASSEGVNTEAFF; DNA: TGTGCCAGCAGTGAGGGAGTTAACACTGAAGCTTTCTTT
V: TRBV7-3; D: TRBD1; size: -; J: TRBJ1-1; CDR3: CASSQGQGGNTEAFF; DNA: TGTGCCAGCAGCCAAGGACAGGGGGGCAACACTGAAGCTTTCTTT
V: TRBV7-9; D: TRBD1; size: -; J: TRBJ2-7; CDR3: CASSRLGQGSEQYF; DNA: TGTGCCAGCAGCCGACTAGGACAGGGCTCCGAGCAGTACTTC
V: TRBV14; D: -; size: -; J: TRBJ2-5; CDR3: CASSPLSAGLQETQYF; DNA: TGTGCCAGCAGCCCCCTTAGTGCAGGGCTCCAAGAGACCCAGTACTTC
V: TRBV7-6; D: TRBD1; size: once; J: TRBJ2-3; CDR3: CASSDRGPVTDTQYF; DNA: TGTGCCAGCAGCGACAGGGGACCCGTCACAGATACGCAGTATTTT
V: TRBV6-4; D: TRBD2; size: -; J: TRBJ2-7; CDR3: CASRPPGLVSPYEQYF; DNA: TGTGCCAGCAGACCCCCGGGACTAGTATCCCCCTACGAGCAGTACTTC
V: TRBV9; D: -; size: -; J: TRBJ1-2; CDR3: CASSVGGASYGYTF; DNA: TGTGCCAGCAGCGTAGGTGGGGCCAGCTATGGCTACACCTTC
V: TRBV27; D: TRBD1; size: -; J: TRBJ1-4; CDR3: CASSNDRGHNEKLFF; DNA: TGTGCCAGCAGCAACGACAGGGGACATAATGAAAAACTGTTTTTT
V: TRBV7-9; D: -; size: -; J: TRBJ2-1; CDR3: CASSLRTGTYNEQFF; DNA: TGTGCCAGCAGCCTAAGGACGGGAACCTACAATGAGCAGTTCTTC
V: TRBV5-1; D: TRBD1; size: -; J: TRBJ1-2; CDR3: CASSLSPGQGQGYTF; DNA: TGCGCCAGCAGCTTGTCCCCGGGACAGGGCCAAGGCTACACCTTC
V: TRBV7-2; D: TRBD2; size: once; J: TRBJ2-7; CDR3: CASSLRGGPSSYEQYF; DNA: TGTGCCAGCAGCTTGCGCGGGGGACCCAGCTCCTACGAGCAGTACTTC